The rows below give T cell receptor beta chains drawn from one sample of a study of memory CD4+ T cells and cytomegalovirus serostatus. Repertoires were generated with immunoSEQ multiplex PCR, while TCRdb's copy carries only in-frame clones and drops some. This sample has approximately 70,000 clones, with 75% to 80% found just once. The sample taken for sequencing was memory CD4+ T cells from blood. All receptors derive from an adult in good health and CMV-seropositive. The CDR3 runs from the conserved cysteine through the conserved F or W. D genes are given only for firm matches. Size is stated for part of the rows, as once, few or many counts, or as a class when the clone is expanded.

size | J | V | D | DNA | CDR3
NA | TRBJ2-7 | TRBV2 | NA | TGTGCCAGCAGTGAGGTTCCGGGGCTTTCCTACGAGCAGTACTTC | CASSEVPGLSYEQYF
NA | TRBJ1-5 | TRBV21-1 | NA | TGTGCCGGTCTGTGCTATCGGGACAGGGGTAAAAATCAGCCCCAGCATTTT | CAGLCYRDRGKNQPQHF
NA | TRBJ2-7 | TRBV11-2 | NA | TGTGCCAGCAGCCAGATCGCGGGGGCGGGAAGCGAGCAGTACTTC | CASSQIAGAGSEQYF
NA | TRBJ2-7 | TRBV30 | TRBD1 | TGTGCCTGGAGTGTATTAAGAACAGGGGGGCTCTACGAGCAGTACTTC | CAWSVLRTGGLYEQYF
NA | TRBJ2-7 | TRBV18 | TRBD1 | TGTGCCAGCTCACGGACAGGCTACGAGCAGTACTTC | CASSRTGYEQYF
NA | TRBJ2-3 | TRBV10-3 | TRBD2 | TGTGCCATCAGTGGGTCTAGCGGGAGTTCGACTAGCACAGATACGCAGTATTTT | CAISGSSGSSTSTDTQYF
NA | TRBJ1-2 | TRBV5-4 | NA | TGTGCCAGCAGCGGACAAGAGCGCTATGGCTACACCTTC | CASSGQERYGYTF
NA | TRBJ2-3 | TRBV9 | NA | TGTGCCAGCAGCGTACTGTGGGGAGATACGCAGTATTTT | CASSVLWGDTQYF
NA | TRBJ2-1 | TRBV7-8 | NA | TGTGCCAGCAGCCCCTTGGTGTCCTACAATGAGCAGTTCTTC | CASSPLVSYNEQFF
NA | TRBJ2-4 | TRBV28 | NA | TGTGCCAGCTGCAGCAGAACCCATCTAGCCAAAAACATTCAGTACTTC | CASCSRTHLAKNIQYF
NA | TRBJ2-3 | TRBV28 | NA | TGTGCCAGCAGTTTAGGTTCCGGGAGCTATAGCACAGATACGCAGTATTTT | CASSLGSGSYSTDTQYF
NA | TRBJ1-2 | TRBV30 | TRBD1 | TGTGCCTGGAGTAAAACAGGGGACTATGGCTACACCTTC | CAWSKTGDYGYTF
NA | TRBJ2-3 | TRBV7-3 | TRBD2 | TGTGCCAGCAAAGCGGGGAGCACAGATACGCAGTATTTT | CASKAGSTDTQYF
few | TRBJ1-1 | TRBV12-5 | NA | TGTGCTAGTGCCCTAACTAATGAAGCTTTCTTT | CASALTNEAFF
NA | TRBJ1-5 | TRBV21-1 | NA | TGTGCCAGCAGCAAAGCCAAGAATCAGCCCCAGCATTTT | CASSKAKNQPQHF
NA | TRBJ2-7 | TRBV7-9 | NA | TGTGCCAGCAGCTTAGGTTCGGGAGACACCCACGAGCAGTACTTC | CASSLGSGDTHEQYF
NA | TRBJ2-5 | TRBV20-1 | NA | TGCAGTGTACTCGAGCCTCGGGGCCAGTACTTC | CSVLEPRGQYF
NA | TRBJ1-6 | TRBV18 | NA | TGTGCCAGCTCACTTGAAAGAGATAATTCACCCCTCCACTTT | CASSLERDNSPLHF
NA | TRBJ2-1 | TRBV6-1 | NA | TGTGCCAGCAGAACCGGGACTCCTTACAATGAGCAGTTCTTC | CASRTGTPYNEQFF
NA | TRBJ2-2 | TRBV7-2 | NA | TGTGCCAGCAGCTCCTACACCGGGGAGCTGTTTTTT | CASSSYTGELFF
NA | TRBJ2-7 | TRBV20-1 | NA | TGCAGTCCAGGGACAGAGCAGTACTTC | CSPGTEQYF
NA | TRBJ2-7 | TRBV11-1 | TRBD1 | TGTGCCAGCAGCAGGGGACAGGGGTCCTCCTACGAGCAGTACTTC | CASSRGQGSSYEQYF
NA | TRBJ1-2 | TRBV7-2 | NA | TGTGCCAGCAGCTTGGGGTATGGAGGGATCTTTTACTATGGCTACACCTTC | CASSLGYGGIFYYGYTF
NA | TRBJ2-1 | TRBV30 | NA | TGTGCCTGGGGCCCATATGGGGATGAGCAGTTCTTC | CAWGPYGDEQFF
NA | TRBJ1-1 | TRBV12-5 | NA | TGTGCTAGTGGTTTGTCTAGTGGGATGAACACTGAAGCTTTCTTT | CASGLSSGMNTEAFF
NA | TRBJ1-1 | TRBV11-2 | TRBD1 | TGTGCCAGCAGCTTGGGACAGGGCAGCACTGAAGCTTTCTTT | CASSLGQGSTEAFF
NA | TRBJ1-3 | TRBV25-1 | NA | TGTGCCAGCAGTGAATTACGGCTCGGGCGATCTGGAAACACCATATATTTT | CASSELRLGRSGNTIYF
NA | TRBJ2-7 | TRBV7-9 | NA | TGTGCCAGCAGCTTGGGGGTCCGGGACGAGCAGTACTTC | CASSLGVRDEQYF
NA | TRBJ1-5 | TRBV6-6 | TRBD1 | TGTGCCAGCAGTTACTCGACCCCAGGGGGGCAGCCCCAGCATTTT | CASSYSTPGGQPQHF
NA | TRBJ1-1 | TRBV6-1 | NA | TGTGCCAGCAGTGAGGCCCACGCCCGCACTGAAGCTTTCTTT | CASSEAHARTEAFF
NA | TRBJ2-3 | TRBV7-9 | NA | TGTGCCAGCAGCTCATATCTAGATACGCAGTATTTT | CASSSYLDTQYF
NA | TRBJ1-6 | TRBV6-1 | TRBD1 | TGTGCCATCAGGGCCGGACAGGGGGATTCACCCCTCCACTTT | CAIRAGQGDSPLHF
NA | TRBJ1-2 | TRBV13 | NA | TGTGCCAGCAGCCGTTTACAGGGAGGGTATGGCTACACCTTC | CASSRLQGGYGYTF
NA | TRBJ1-3 | TRBV28 | TRBD1 | TGTGCCAGTGAGACAGGGGGGAGGAACACCATATATTTT | CASETGGRNTIYF
NA | TRBJ2-1 | TRBV2 | NA | TGTGCCAGCAGCATTAATCATGAGCAGTTCTTC | CASSINHEQFF
medium-sized | TRBJ1-1 | TRBV29-1 | NA | TGCAGCGCCACCCGTTGGGCAGGGATGAACACTGAAGCTTTCTTT | CSATRWAGMNTEAFF
few | TRBJ1-5 | TRBV28 | NA | TGTGCCAGCAGTTCCCGGCAGGGGACTCAGCCCCAGCATTTT | CASSSRQGTQPQHF
NA | TRBJ1-3 | TRBV6-1 | NA | TGTGCCAGCAGTGAAAGGGTCGGGCTTGCGTCTGGAAACACCATATATTTT | CASSERVGLASGNTIYF
few | TRBJ1-5 | TRBV10-3 | TRBD1 | TGTGCCATCAGTGATAACAGAGGGACAGGGGATCAGCCCCAGCATTTT | CAISDNRGTGDQPQHF
NA | TRBJ2-3 | TRBV30 | NA | TGTGCCTGGAGTGTAGGTCTCAGGGTTTCAGATACGCAGTATTTT | CAWSVGLRVSDTQYF
NA | TRBJ1-6 | TRBV7-2 | TRBD1 | TGTGCCAGCAGCTCACCTCCGGGACAGGGACTTAATTCACCCCTCCACTTT | CASSSPPGQGLNSPLHF
NA | TRBJ2-5 | TRBV4-1 | NA | TGCGCCAGCAGCCTCCCCGCTGGTGACCAGTACTTC | CASSLPAGDQYF
NA | TRBJ1-1 | TRBV7-6 | TRBD1 | TGTGCCAGCAGCTCACAACAGGGGACTGAAGCTTTCTTT | CASSSQQGTEAFF
NA | TRBJ1-3 | TRBV11-2 | NA | TGTGCCAGCAGCTTTACCTGGGACATTGCTGGAAACACCATATATTTT | CASSFTWDIAGNTIYF
NA | TRBJ2-4 | TRBV6-1 | NA | TGTGCCAGCAGAAGGAACAGGGAGGTTGAAAACATTCAGTACTTC | CASRRNREVENIQYF
NA | TRBJ2-3 | TRBV11-3 | NA | TGTGCCAGCAGCTTAGTGGGAGAAGATACGCAGTATTTT | CASSLVGEDTQYF
NA | TRBJ2-7 | TRBV30 | NA | TGTGCCTGGAGTGTACGTCTAGCGCTCTCCTACGAGCAGTACTTC | CAWSVRLALSYEQYF
NA | TRBJ2-2 | TRBV11-2 | TRBD2 | TGTGCCAGCAGCTTAAATCCCCCTGTTTTCGGGGCGGGGGCCGGGGAGCTGTTTTTT | CASSLNPPVFGAGAGELFF
NA | TRBJ2-2 | TRBV1 | NA | TGCACCAGCAGCCAAGAGGCTCGCGACTTTGGCCACTTCAACACCGGGGAGCTGTTTTTT | CTSSQEARDFGHFNTGELFF
NA | TRBJ2-3 | TRBV5-1 | NA | TGCGCCAGCAGCTTGCGGGGGGCCTGGGAAGATACGCAGTATTTT | CASSLRGAWEDTQYF
NA | TRBJ2-7 | TRBV4-1 | TRBD1 | TGCGCCAGCAGCCGCTTTCTTAGGGGGCAAGAGCAGTACTTC | CASSRFLRGQEQYF